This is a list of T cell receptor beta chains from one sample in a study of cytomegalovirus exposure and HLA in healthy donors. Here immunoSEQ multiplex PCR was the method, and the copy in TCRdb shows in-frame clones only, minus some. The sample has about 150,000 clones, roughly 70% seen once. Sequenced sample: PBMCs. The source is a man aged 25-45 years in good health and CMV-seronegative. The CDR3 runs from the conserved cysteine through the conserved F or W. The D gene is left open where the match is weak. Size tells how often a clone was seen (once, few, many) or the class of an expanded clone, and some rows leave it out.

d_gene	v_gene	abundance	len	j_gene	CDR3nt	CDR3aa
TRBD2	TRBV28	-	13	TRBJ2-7	TGTGCCAGCGGAGGGGTAGCGGGGGCTGAGCAGTACTTC	CASGGVAGAEQYF
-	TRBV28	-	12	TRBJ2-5	TGTGCCAGCAGTTCCAGCCAAGAGACCCAGTACTTC	CASSSSQETQYF
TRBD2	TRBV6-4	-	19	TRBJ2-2	TGTGCCAGCAGTGAAGAGTGTAGCGGGGGCCTCGCGAACACCGGGGAGCTGTTTTTT	CASSEECSGGLANTGELFF
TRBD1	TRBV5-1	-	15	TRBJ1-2	TGCGCCAGCAGCCCCGGGACAGGCTCTGGCTATGGCTACACCTTC	CASSPGTGSGYGYTF
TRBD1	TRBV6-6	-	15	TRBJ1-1	TGTGCCAGCAATGGACAGGGGTCTAAGACTCCTGAAGCTTTCTTT	CASNGQGSKTPEAFF
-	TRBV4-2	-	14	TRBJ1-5	TGTGCCAGCAGCCAAGAACAGGGAAATCAGCCCCAGCATTTT	CASSQEQGNQPQHF
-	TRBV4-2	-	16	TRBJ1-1	TGTGCCAGCAGCCAAGTTCAGGGAATAACGAACACTGAAGCTTTCTTT	CASSQVQGITNTEAFF
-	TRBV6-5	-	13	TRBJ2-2	TGTGCCAGCAGTAGCACAGGTACCGGGGAGCTGTTTTTT	CASSSTGTGELFF
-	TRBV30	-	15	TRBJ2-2	TGTGCCTGGAGGACAGGACCCTCGAACACCGGGGAGCTGTTTTTT	CAWRTGPSNTGELFF
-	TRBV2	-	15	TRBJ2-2	TGTGCCAGCAGTGAAATTACGAGGGGGGGAGGGGAGCTGTTTTTT	CASSEITRGGGELFF
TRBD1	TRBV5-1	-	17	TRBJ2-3	TGCGCCAGCAGCTTTTTATGGCAGGGGGCAAAGACAGATACGCAGTATTTT	CASSFLWQGAKTDTQYF
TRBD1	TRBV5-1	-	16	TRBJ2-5	TGCGCCAGCAGCCTGCAAGGGACAGACAGTGGAGAGACCCAGTACTTC	CASSLQGTDSGETQYF
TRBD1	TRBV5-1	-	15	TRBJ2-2	TGCGCCAGCAGCCCTGGACAGGGTTCGACCGGGGAGCTGTTTTTT	CASSPGQGSTGELFF
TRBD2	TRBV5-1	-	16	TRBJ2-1	TGCGCCAGCAGCCCCAGACTAGCCGGAGGGTACAATGAGCAGTTCTTC	CASSPRLAGGYNEQFF
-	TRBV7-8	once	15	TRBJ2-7	TGTGCCAGCAGCTCCGACGGTGTGGGGCTGGGGGAGCAGTACTTC	CASSSDGVGLGEQYF
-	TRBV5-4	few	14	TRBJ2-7	TGTGCCAGCAGCTTGCGTGACAGGGCGGGGGAGCAGTACTTC	CASSLRDRAGEQYF
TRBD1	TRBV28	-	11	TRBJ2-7	TGTGCCAGCGGGACAGGCTACGAGCAGTACTTC	CASGTGYEQYF
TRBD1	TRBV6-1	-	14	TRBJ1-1	TGTGCCAGCAGTTCGGGACAGGGAACCACTGAAGCTTTCTTT	CASSSGQGTTEAFF
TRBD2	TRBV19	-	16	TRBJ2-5	TGTGCCAGTAGTATCTCATCACTAGCGGGGGGCGAGACCCAGTACTTC	CASSISSLAGGETQYF
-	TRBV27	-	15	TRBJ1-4	TGTGCCAGCAGTTTCAGACCAGGTGGCAATGAAAAACTGTTTTTT	CASSFRPGGNEKLFF
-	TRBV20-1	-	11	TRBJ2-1	TGCAGTGCCCCTCTCCAGGGTGAGCAGTTCTTC	CSAPLQGEQFF
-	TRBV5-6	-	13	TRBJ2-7	TGTGCCAGCACCGGAAAGGGGTTACACGAGCAGTACTTC	CASTGKGLHEQYF
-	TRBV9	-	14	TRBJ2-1	TGTGCCAGCAGCCCTTGGTTGTCAGGGAATGAGCAGTTCTTC	CASSPWLSGNEQFF
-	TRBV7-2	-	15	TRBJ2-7	TGTGCCAGCAGCTTAGAGTTTGGGGGGGGCAACGAGCAGTACTTC	CASSLEFGGGNEQYF
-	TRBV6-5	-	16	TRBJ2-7	TGTGCCAGCAGTTCCACCGCCGGGACACGCTCCTACGAGCAGTACTTC	CASSSTAGTRSYEQYF
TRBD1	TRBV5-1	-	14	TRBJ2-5	TGCGCCAGCAGCTCGACAGGGCCCCAAGAGACCCAGTACTTC	CASSSTGPQETQYF
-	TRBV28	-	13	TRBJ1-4	TGTGCCAGCCTAACTATGGAGGAGGAAAAACTGTTTTTT	CASLTMEEEKLFF
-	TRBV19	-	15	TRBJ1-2	TGTGCCAGTAGTTTGGCAACAGGGATCCTCTATGGCTACACCTTC	CASSLATGILYGYTF
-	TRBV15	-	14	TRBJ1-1	TGTGCCACCAGCAAAGAAGGGACTAACACTGAAGCTTTCTTT	CATSKEGTNTEAFF
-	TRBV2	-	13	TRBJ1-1	TGTGCCAGCATGCGACAGGTGAACACTGAAGCTTTCTTT	CASMRQVNTEAFF
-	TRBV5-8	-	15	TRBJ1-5	TGTGCCAGCAGCTTGGATCAGGGCCTCAATCAGCCCCAGCATTTT	CASSLDQGLNQPQHF
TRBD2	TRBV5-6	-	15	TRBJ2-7	TGTGCCAGCAGCTTGGGACTAGCGGGCACCTACGAGCAGTACTTC	CASSLGLAGTYEQYF
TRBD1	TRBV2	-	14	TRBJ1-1	TGTGCCAGCAGGAATATGGGACAGGGTTTTGAAGCTTTCTTT	CASRNMGQGFEAFF
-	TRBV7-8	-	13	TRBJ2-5	TGTGCCAGCAGCTTCCTGACAGAAGAGACCCAGTACTTC	CASSFLTEETQYF
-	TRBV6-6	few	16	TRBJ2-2	TGTGCCAGCAGTTCCGGCGAGAGGTGGGACACCGGGGAGCTGTTTTTT	CASSSGERWDTGELFF
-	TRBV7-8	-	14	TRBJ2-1	TGTGCCAGCAGCTGGGCGGGGGCCCCGGAGAAGCAGTTCTTC	CASSWAGAPEKQFF
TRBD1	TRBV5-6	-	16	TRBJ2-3	TGTGCCAGCATGATGGGCACAGGGGGAATTACAGATACGCAGTATTTT	CASMMGTGGITDTQYF
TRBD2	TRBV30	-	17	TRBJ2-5	TGTGCCTGGCGAACCCCGGGACTAGCGAGGTTGGGGGAGACCCAGTACTTC	CAWRTPGLARLGETQYF
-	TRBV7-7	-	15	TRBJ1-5	TGTGCTAGCGAATGCCCGGGAGGGAGCAATCAGCCCCAGCATTTT	CASECPGGSNQPQHF
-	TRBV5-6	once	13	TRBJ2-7	TGTGCCAGCACCTCGACAGGAGGGGGCGAGCAGTACTTC	CASTSTGGGEQYF
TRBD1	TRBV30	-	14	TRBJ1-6	TGTGCCTGGAGGGGGGACAGAAAAAATTCACCCCTCAACTTT	CAWRGDRKNSPLNF
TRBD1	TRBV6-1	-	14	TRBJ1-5	TGTGCCAGCAGTGCGACAGGGGGCAATCAGCCCCAGCATTTT	CASSATGGNQPQHF
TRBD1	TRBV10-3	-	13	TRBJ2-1	TGTGCCATCATGGGACAGACCTACAATGAGCAGTTCTTC	CAIMGQTYNEQFF
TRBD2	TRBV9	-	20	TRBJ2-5	TGTGCCAGCAGCGTAGCATTTCCAGGACTAGCGGGGGGGATGGAAGAGACCCAGTACTTC	CASSVAFPGLAGGMEETQYF
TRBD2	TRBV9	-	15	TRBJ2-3	TGTGCCAGCAACCCCAGCGGGGGGGGCACAGATACGCAGTATTTT	CASNPSGGGTDTQYF